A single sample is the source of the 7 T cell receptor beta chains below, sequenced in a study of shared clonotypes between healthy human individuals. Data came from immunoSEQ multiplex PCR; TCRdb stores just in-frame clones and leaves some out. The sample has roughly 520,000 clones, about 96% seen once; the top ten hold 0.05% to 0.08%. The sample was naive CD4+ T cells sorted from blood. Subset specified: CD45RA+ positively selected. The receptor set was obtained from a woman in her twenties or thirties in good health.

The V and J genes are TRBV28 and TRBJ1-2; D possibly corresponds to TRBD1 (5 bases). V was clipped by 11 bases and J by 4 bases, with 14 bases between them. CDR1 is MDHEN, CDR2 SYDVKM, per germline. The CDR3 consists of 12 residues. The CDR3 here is CAAAGPSYGYTF. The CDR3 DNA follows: TGTGCCGCCGCGGGGCCTAGCTATGGCTACACCTTC.

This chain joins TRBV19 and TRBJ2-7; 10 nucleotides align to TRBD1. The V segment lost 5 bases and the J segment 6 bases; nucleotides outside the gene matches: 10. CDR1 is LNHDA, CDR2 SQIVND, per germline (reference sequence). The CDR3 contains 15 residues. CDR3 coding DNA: TGTGCCAGTAGTCCACGACAGGGGGCGGGCGCCGAGCAGTACTTC. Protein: CASSPRQGAGAEQYF.

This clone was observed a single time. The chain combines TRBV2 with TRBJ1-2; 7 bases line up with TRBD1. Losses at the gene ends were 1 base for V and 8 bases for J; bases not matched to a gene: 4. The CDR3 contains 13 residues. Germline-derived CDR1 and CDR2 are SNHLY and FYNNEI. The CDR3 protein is CASSEETGVGYTF. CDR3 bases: TGTGCCAGCAGTGAAGAAACAGGGGTCGGCTACACCTTC.

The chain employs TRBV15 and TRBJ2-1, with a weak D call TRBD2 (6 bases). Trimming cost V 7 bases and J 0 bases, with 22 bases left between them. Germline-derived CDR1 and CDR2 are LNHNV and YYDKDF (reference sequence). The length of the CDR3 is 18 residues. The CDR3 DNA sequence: TGTGCCACCACCCCGGGACTCTCGGGTCGGGGCTCCTACAATGAGCAGTTCTTC. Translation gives CATTPGLSGRGSYNEQFF. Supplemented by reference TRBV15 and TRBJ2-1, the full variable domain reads DAMVIQNPRYQVTQFGKPVTLSCSQTLNHNVMYWYQQKSSQAPKLLFHYYDKDFNNEADTPDNFQSRRPNTSFCFLDIRSPGLGDTAMYLCATTPGLSGRGSYNEQFFGPGTRLTVL.

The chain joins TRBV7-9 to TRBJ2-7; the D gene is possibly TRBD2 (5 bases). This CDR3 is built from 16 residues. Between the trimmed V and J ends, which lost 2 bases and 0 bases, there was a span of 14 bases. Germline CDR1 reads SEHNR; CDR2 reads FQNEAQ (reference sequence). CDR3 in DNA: TGTGCCAGCAGCTTACGTGAGGGTGGGAACTCCTACGAGCAGTACTTC. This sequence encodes CASSLREGGNSYEQYF.

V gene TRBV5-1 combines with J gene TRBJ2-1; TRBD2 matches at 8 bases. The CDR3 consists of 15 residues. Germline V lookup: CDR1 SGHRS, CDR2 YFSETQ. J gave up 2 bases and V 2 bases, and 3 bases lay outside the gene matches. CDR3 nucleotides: TGCGCCAGCAGCTTCTCGGGAGGGACCTACAATGAGCAGTTCTTC. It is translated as CASSFSGGTYNEQFF.

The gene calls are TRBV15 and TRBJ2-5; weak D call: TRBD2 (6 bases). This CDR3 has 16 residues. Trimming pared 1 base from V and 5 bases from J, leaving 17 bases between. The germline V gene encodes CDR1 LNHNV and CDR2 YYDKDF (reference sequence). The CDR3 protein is CATSRVPEGRLETQYF. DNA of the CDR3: TGTGCCACCAGCAGAGTTCCGGAGGGCCGGTTGGAGACCCAGTACTTC.